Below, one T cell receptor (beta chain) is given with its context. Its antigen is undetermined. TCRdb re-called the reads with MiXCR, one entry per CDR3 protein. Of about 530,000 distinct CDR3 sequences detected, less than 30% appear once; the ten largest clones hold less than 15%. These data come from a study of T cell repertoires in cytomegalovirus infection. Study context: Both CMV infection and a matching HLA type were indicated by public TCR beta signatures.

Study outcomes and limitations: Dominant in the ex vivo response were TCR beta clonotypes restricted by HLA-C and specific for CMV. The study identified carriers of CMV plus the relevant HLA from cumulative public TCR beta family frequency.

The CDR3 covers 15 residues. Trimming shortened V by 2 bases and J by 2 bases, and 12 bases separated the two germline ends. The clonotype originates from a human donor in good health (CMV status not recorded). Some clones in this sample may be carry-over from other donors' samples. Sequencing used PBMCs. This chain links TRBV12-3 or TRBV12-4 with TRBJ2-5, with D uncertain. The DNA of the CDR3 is TGTGCCAGCAGTTTATTCGGCAGGTCACAAGAGACCCAGTACTTC. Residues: CASSLFGRSQETQYF.